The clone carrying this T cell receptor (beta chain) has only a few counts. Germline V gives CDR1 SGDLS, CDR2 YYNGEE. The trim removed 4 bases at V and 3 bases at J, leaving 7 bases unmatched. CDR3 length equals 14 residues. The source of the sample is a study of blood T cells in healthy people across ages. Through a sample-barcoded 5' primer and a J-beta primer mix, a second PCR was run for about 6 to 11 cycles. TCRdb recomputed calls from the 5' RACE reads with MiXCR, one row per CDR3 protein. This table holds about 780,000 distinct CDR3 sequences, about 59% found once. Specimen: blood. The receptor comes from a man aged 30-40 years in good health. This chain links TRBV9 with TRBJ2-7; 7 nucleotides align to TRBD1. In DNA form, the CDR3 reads TGTGCCAGCAGCCAGAGGACAGGTAACTACGAGCAGTACTTC. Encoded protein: CASSQRTGNYEQYF.